The 4 T cell receptor beta chains listed next were all sequenced from one sample in a study of primary melanoma T cells and metastatic recurrence. Generated by immunoSEQ multiplex PCR, the TCRdb table keeps only in-frame clones and is missing some. This sample has several thousand clones, with roughly four fifths found just once. Source material: melanoma tumor tissue. The receptors shown here come from a human donor with melanoma.

The chain has TRBV12-5 and TRBJ2-3, with D perhaps matching TRBD2 (6 bases). The germline V gene encodes CDR1 LGHNT and CDR2 FRNRAP. This CDR3 is built from 11 residues. This chain's CDR3 is CASGHGGTQYF. As DNA, the CDR3 is TGTGCCAGCGGCCACGGGGGTACGCAGTATTTT.

The chain is built from TRBV29-1 and TRBJ2-7, with TRBD1 matching over 8 bases. This CDR3 region has 13 residues. With 5 bases clipped from V and 3 bases from J, the junction kept 6 bases outside the gene matches. Germline CDR1 is SQVTM and CDR2 is ANQGSEA. CDR3 nucleotide sequence: TGCAGCGTTACCGGGACAGGTAGCTACGAGCAGTACTTC. Amino acids: CSVTGTGSYEQYF.

The V and J genes are TRBV15 and TRBJ2-1; the D call may be TRBD1 or TRBD2 (5 bases each). This CDR3 is built from 16 residues. V lost 1 base and J 2 bases, leaving 12 bases between the germline ends. Germline CDR1 is LNHNV and CDR2 is YYDKDF (reference sequence). The CDR3 here is CATSRGGARTYNEQFF. Written as DNA, the CDR3 is TGTGCCACCAGCAGAGGAGGGGCTAGAACCTACAATGAGCAGTTCTTC.

This chain uses TRBV5-1 with TRBJ2-6; D remains unclear. Per germline, CDR1 SGHRS and CDR2 YFSETQ. This CDR3 is 14 amino acids long. Trimming took 7 bases from V and 3 from J, leaving 11 bases between them. CDR3 sequence: CASGLSNGANVLTF. As DNA, the CDR3 is TGCGCCAGCGGTCTTTCCAATGGGGCCAACGTCCTGACTTTC.